The 4 T cell receptor beta chains reported below all come from one sample, sequenced in a study of neurological immune-mediated disorders. One entry per CDR3 protein results from TCRdb running MiXCR on the 5' RACE reads. The table lists 70,000 or so distinct CDR3 sequences, roughly 3% of them singletons. The specimen sequenced was PBMCs. The source of these receptors is a woman in her 50s with multiple sclerosis.

This clonotype was detected many times. This sequence joins TRBV15 and TRBJ1-5; no definite D call. V was clipped by 0 bases and J by 4 bases, with 7 bases between them. The CDR3 spans 14 residues. Germline loops: CDR1 LNHNV, CDR2 YYDKDF (reference sequence). CDR3 sequence reads: CATSRDYTNQPQHF. The CDR3 nucleotides are TGTGCCACCAGCAGAGATTACACGAATCAGCCCCAGCATTTT.

This clonotype was seen repeatedly, ten times or more. This chain uses TRBV19 with TRBJ1-1; no firm D call. Trimming took off 5 bases at V and 11 bases at J, with 21 bases between the two ends. The CDR3 consists of 14 residues. Germline V CDR1 and CDR2: LNHDA, SQIVND (reference sequence). CDR3 bases: TGTGCCAGTAGTCGCCTAGGAGGCCAAGGAACGGCTTTCTTT. Translated: CASSRLGGQGTAFF.

There are many counts of this clonotype. The CDR3 DNA reads TGTGCCAGCAGCTTAGCCCCAGGACTAGCGGGAGCTTACGAGCAGTACTTC. It translates to CASSLAPGLAGAYEQYF. The rearrangement links TRBV7-2 to TRBJ2-7, with TRBD2 matching over 13 bases. With 0 bases clipped from V and 4 bases from J, the junction kept 6 bases outside the gene matches. This CDR3 spans 17 amino acids. Germline loops: CDR1 SGHTA, CDR2 FQGNSA.

This clonotype has at least ten counts. The CDR3 DNA sequence: TGCGCCAGCAGCTCGGGACTAGCGGACAATGAGCAGTTCTTC. Protein sequence: CASSSGLADNEQFF. The J gene is TRBJ2-1, the V gene TRBV5-1; 11 bases match TRBD2. The CDR3 totals 14 residues. From germline, CDR1 is SGHRS and CDR2 YFSETQ. J was trimmed by 5 bases and V by 3 bases; bases with no gene match: 1.